Listed here are 27 T cell receptor beta chains from one sample, sequenced in a study of blood T cell repertoires in COVID-19. The data were produced by immunoSEQ multiplex PCR, yet TCRdb's version contains in-frame clones alone and is incomplete. The sample carries roughly 250,000 clones, roughly 90% recorded once. Sample: PBMCs or T cells enriched from blood (not recorded which). The source is a woman in her 40s with acute COVID-19.

This clone occurred once. The chain recombines TRBV5-1 with TRBJ2-5; D is perhaps TRBD1 (5 bases). Germline V gene data show CDR1 as SGHRS and CDR2 as YFSETQ. This CDR3 contains 15 residues. The germline V and J ends were trimmed by 5 bases and 1 base, with 15 bases remaining between them. CDR3 protein: CASRRTLSTQETQYF. CDR3 sequence (DNA): TGCGCCAGCAGACGGACACTTTCGACCCAAGAGACCCAGTACTTC.

The chain employs TRBV29-1 and TRBJ2-3; 12 bases map to TRBD2. Trimming at V came to 7 bases and at J to 0 bases, leaving 5 bases not matched to a gene. CDR3 length equals 15 residues. The germline V gene encodes CDR1 SQVTM and CDR2 ANQGSEA. This CDR3 is CSATLAGGSTDTQYF. DNA of the CDR3: TGCAGCGCGACACTAGCGGGGGGTAGCACAGATACGCAGTATTTT.

The chain is built from TRBV4-2 and TRBJ2-1; 13 bases fit TRBD2. The germline V gene has CDR1 LGHNA and CDR2 YNFKEQ. The CDR3 runs to 18 residues. The ends lost 0 bases at V and 5 bases at J; junction bases unmatched: 7. The CDR3 reads CASSQDRGLAGAHNEQFF. In DNA form, the CDR3 reads TGTGCCAGCAGCCAAGATAGAGGACTAGCGGGAGCCCACAATGAGCAGTTCTTC.

This rearrangement joins TRBV3-1 (or the pseudogene TRBV3-2) to TRBJ2-5, with 10 positions matching TRBD2. Germline lookup yields CDR1 LGHDT and CDR2 YNNKEL (reference sequence). The ends lost 0 bases at V and 0 bases at J; junction bases unmatched: 10. The CDR3 sequence is 19 residues long. The CDR3 is CASSQEPGGSGGYQETQYF. The CDR3 region has the DNA TGTGCCAGCAGCCAAGAGCCGGGGGGTAGCGGGGGGTACCAAGAGACCCAGTACTTC.

The DNA of the CDR3 is TGTGCCAGCAGCCGGACACAGCTTTCACCCCTCCACTTT. This translates into CASSRTQLSPLHF. The chain joins TRBV7-9 to TRBJ1-6, with a weak D call TRBD1 (5 bases). CDR3 size: 13 residues. Trimming pared 5 bases from V and 9 bases from J, leaving 11 bases between. CDR1 and CDR2 (germline): SEHNR, FQNEAQ (reference sequence).

Details on this clone: The sample has other DNA sequences that encode this CDR3 too. This chain connects TRBV18 to TRBJ1-1; D is ambiguous. The CDR3 is 13 residues long. Trimming stripped 2 bases from V and 1 base from J, with 5 bases between. The germline CDR1 and CDR2 sequences are KGHSH and LQKENI. CDR3 bases: TGTGCCAGCTCACCAACTGGGAACACTGAAGCTTTCTTT. Translation: CASSPTGNTEAFF.

The chain uses TRBV6-5 and TRBJ1-6; D remains unclear. The CDR3 length is 12 residues. CDR1 and CDR2 (germline): MNHEY, SVGAGI. The V gene lost 8 bases and the J gene lost 15 bases, with 17 bases spanning the gap. The DNA for the CDR3 is TGTGCCAGCTCCGACTTTTCCGGGATCCTCCACTTT. Encoded protein: CASSDFSGILHF.

This chain's CDR3 is CASSLRIAGGLETQYF. Written as DNA, the CDR3 is TGTGCCAGCAGCTTAAGAATTGCTGGCGGGCTTGAGACCCAGTACTTC. V gene TRBV7-9 combines with J gene TRBJ2-5; tentative D call: TRBD2 (5 bases). This CDR3 is built from 16 residues. Germline CDR1 reads SEHNR; CDR2 reads FQNEAQ (reference sequence). Trimming cost V 2 bases and J 5 bases, with 18 bases left between them. Variable domain in full (rest from reference TRBV7-9 and TRBJ2-5): DTGVSQNPRHKITKRGQNVTFRCDPISEHNRLYWYRQTLGQGPEFLTYFQNEAQLEKSRLLSDRFSAERPKGSFSTLEIQRTEQGDSAMYLCASSLRIAGGLETQYFGPGTRLLVL.

The chain recombines TRBV5-1 with TRBJ2-7, with 8 bases that match TRBD2. Losses at the gene ends were 1 base for V and 1 base for J; bases not matched to a gene: 4. This CDR3 is 15 amino acids long. Per the germline V gene, CDR1 is SGHRS and CDR2 is YFSETQ. This chain's CDR3 is CASSLRAGESYEQYF. The CDR3 nucleotides read TGCGCCAGCAGCTTGCGAGCGGGGGAGTCCTACGAGCAGTACTTC.

The rearrangement uses TRBV5-5 and TRBJ2-1, with a weak D call TRBD1 (5 bases). This CDR3 is built from 13 residues. The germline V gene has CDR1 SGHKS and CDR2 YYEKEE (reference sequence). The germline V and J ends were trimmed by 2 bases and 6 bases, with 9 bases remaining between them. CDR3 protein: CASSFRQINEQFF. In DNA form, the CDR3 reads TGTGCCAGCAGCTTTCGACAGATCAATGAGCAGTTCTTC.

This chain links TRBV27 with TRBJ2-3, with D possibly matching TRBD2 (6 bases). Germline values: CDR1 MNHEY, CDR2 SMNVEV (reference sequence). With 3 bases removed from V and 8 bases from J, the gap between germline ends came to 12 bases. The CDR3 covers 13 residues. The CDR3 DNA sequence: TGTGCCAGCAGTTTGGGGGAGGCGCGTACGCAGTATTTT. It is translated as CASSLGEARTQYF.

The V call is TRBV5-4, the J call TRBJ2-1; D perhaps matches TRBD2 (5 bases). The V gene lost 2 bases and the J gene lost 0 bases, with 6 bases spanning the gap. The CDR3 covers 14 residues. Germline values: CDR1 SGHNT, CDR2 YYREEE (reference sequence). This chain's CDR3 is CASSLRDSYNEQFF. The DNA of the CDR3 is TGTGCCAGCAGCTTACGGGACTCCTACAATGAGCAGTTCTTC. The full variable domain, in which reference TRBV5-4 and TRBJ2-1 provide the parts outside the CDR3, is ETGVTQSPTHLIKTRGQQVTLRCSSQSGHNTVSWYQQALGQGPQFIFQYYREEENGRGNFPPRFSGLQFPNYSSELNVNALELDDSALYLCASSLRDSYNEQFFGPGTRLTVL.

This chain connects TRBV2 to TRBJ2-3; 9 positions match TRBD2. Germline V gene sequence: CDR1 SNHLY, CDR2 FYNNEI. CDR3 length equals 15 residues. Trimming cost V 4 bases and J 6 bases; bases outside gene matches: 8. In DNA form, the CDR3 reads TGTGCCAGCAGTGTAGGCGGGAGGGCCAAGGATACGCAGTATTTT. It encodes CASSVGGRAKDTQYF.

V is TRBV15 and J is TRBJ2-5, with TRBD2 as a possible D gene (5 bases). CDR3 size: 13 residues. Between the trimmed V and J ends, which lost 5 bases and 1 base, there was a span of 8 bases. Germline lookup yields CDR1 LNHNV and CDR2 YYDKDF (reference sequence). The CDR3 loop is CATSAGVQETQYF. The CDR3 bases are TGTGCCACCAGCGCCGGGGTCCAAGAGACCCAGTACTTC.

The V and J genes are TRBV6-6 and TRBJ1-1, with D tentatively TRBD1 (5 bases). CDR1 is MNHNY and CDR2 is SVGAGI in the germline V gene (reference sequence). The CDR3 length is 15 residues. Deletions cut 0 bases from V and 5 bases from J, with 13 bases between. CDR3 DNA sequence: TGTGCCAGCAGTTACTCGAGGGGAGGTATTACTGAAGCTTTCTTT. It encodes CASSYSRGGITEAFF.

In DNA form, the CDR3 reads TGTGCCAGCAGGAAGGAGGCGGCCTCTGGAAACACCATATATTTT. Translating it yields CASRKEAASGNTIYF. This chain joins TRBV2 and TRBJ1-3; D not resolved. This CDR3 is built from 15 residues. V was cut by 6 bases and J by 0 bases, with 12 bases left in between. CDR1 is SNHLY, CDR2 FYNNEI, per germline.

The rearrangement links TRBV7-9 to TRBJ1-1; 8 positions agree with TRBD1. The V and J ends lost 3 bases and 14 bases, in that order; junction bases with no gene match: 14. Per germline, CDR1 SEHNR and CDR2 FQNEAQ (reference sequence). The length of the CDR3 is 14 residues. The CDR3 is CASSLERGQGAVFF. The CDR3, as DNA: TGTGCCAGCAGCTTGGAGCGAGGGCAGGGGGCCGTCTTCTTT.

The CDR3 loop is CASSETGVYGYTF. The CDR3 bases are TGTGCCAGCAGTGAGACAGGGGTCTATGGCTACACCTTC. V gene TRBV2 combines with J gene TRBJ1-2; the match to TRBD1 covers 8 bases. Per the germline V gene, CDR1 is SNHLY and CDR2 is FYNNEI. The CDR3 runs to 13 residues. V gave up 3 bases and J gave up 4 bases; unmatched junction bases: 1.

The rearrangement links TRBV6-5 to TRBJ1-2; 8 nucleotides align to TRBD1. Trimming removed 6 bases from V and 12 bases from J; junction bases left unmatched: 9. Germline CDR1 and CDR2: MNHEY and SVGAGI. This CDR3 comprises 12 residues. CDR3 coding DNA: TGTGCCAGCAGCTGGACCGGGACAGGACACACCTTC. It encodes CASSWTGTGHTF.

This clone was seen just once. The chain joins TRBV28 to TRBJ2-1, with D perhaps matching TRBD2 (5 bases). CDR3 length equals 15 residues. V lost 4 bases and J lost 5, with 15 bases in between. Germline assignment: CDR1 MDHEN and CDR2 SYDVKM. The CDR3 bases are TGTGCCAGCAGTTCCGACTGGGAGAAAGACAATGAGCAGTTCTTC. Its translation is CASSSDWEKDNEQFF.

The chain employs TRBV7-2 and TRBJ2-2; 11 bases agree with TRBD2. J gave up 4 bases and V 7 bases, and 5 bases lay outside the gene matches. The germline CDR1 and CDR2 sequences are SGHTA and FQGNSA. The CDR3 consists of 15 residues. The CDR3 sequence is CASKPGLAVTGELFF. The CDR3 coding sequence is TGTGCCAGCAAACCGGGACTAGCGGTCACCGGGGAGCTGTTTTTT.

The chain joins TRBV19 to TRBJ1-3; the D is unclear. CDR1 LNHDA and CDR2 SQIVND come from the germline V gene (reference sequence). This CDR3 spans 15 amino acids. The V gene lost 6 bases and the J gene lost 1 base, with 13 bases spanning the gap. CDR3 sequence (DNA): TGTGCCAGTAGGGCGGGGAGGGCTTCTGGAAACACCATATATTTT. Residues: CASRAGRASGNTIYF.

The chain is built from TRBV6-5 and TRBJ2-7, with 7 bases identical to TRBD1. Per germline, CDR1 MNHEY and CDR2 SVGAGI. This CDR3 comprises 15 residues. V gave up 0 bases and J gave up 4 bases; unmatched junction bases: 6. The CDR3 DNA reads as TGTGCCAGCAGTTACTCTGCGACAGGGCTGTACGAGCAGTACTTC. This translates into CASSYSATGLYEQYF.

The gene calls are TRBV5-6 and TRBJ1-5; 8 bases map to TRBD1. Germline CDR1 reads SGHDT; CDR2 reads YYEEEE. The junction had 9 bases not matched to a gene; V was cut back by 4 bases and J by 6 bases. This CDR3 contains 15 residues. CDR3 bases: TGTGCCAGCAGCGGCAGGGGGCTGGGAGGTCAGCCCCAGCATTTT. Amino acid sequence: CASSGRGLGGQPQHF.

This clone was counted once. The chain couples TRBV9 to TRBJ2-5, with TRBD2 matching over 7 bases. This CDR3 comprises 15 residues. V shed 4 bases and J 5 bases; nucleotides not matched to a gene: 11. Germline V gene data show CDR1 as SGDLS and CDR2 as YYNGEE. The CDR3 bases are TGTGCCAGCAGCCACACTAGCGCCAGGTCGGAGACCCAGTACTTC. Translation gives CASSHTSARSETQYF. The complete variable domain, with remaining parts taken from reference TRBV9 and TRBJ2-5, reads DSGVTQTPKHLITATGQRVTLRCSPRSGDLSVYWYQQSLDQGLQFLIQYYNGEERAKGNILERFSAQQFPDLHSELNLSSLELGDSALYFCASSHTSARSETQYFGPGTRLLVL.

V usage is TRBV28 and J usage is TRBJ1-6, with D maybe TRBD1 (6 bases). The V gene lost 6 bases and the J gene lost 0 bases, with 12 bases spanning the gap. The CDR3 is 16 residues long. Germline V gene sequence: CDR1 MDHEN, CDR2 SYDVKM. This CDR3 reads CASSAGGASYNSPLHF. CDR3 nucleotide sequence: TGTGCCAGCAGCGCCGGGGGGGCCTCCTATAATTCACCCCTCCACTTT.

J is TRBJ1-3 and V is TRBV10-3; 9 nucleotides align to TRBD1. The germline V gene has CDR1 ENHRY and CDR2 SYGVKD. V shed 11 bases and J 1 base; nucleotides not matched to a gene: 9. The CDR3 runs to 15 residues. The CDR3 nucleotides read TGTGCCCTTAGGCCGGGACAGGGTTCTGGAAACACCATATATTTT. This translates into CALRPGQGSGNTIYF.